Sequencing of this T cell receptor (beta chain) was carried out in a study of technical replicates of blood from several donors. This CDR3 is built from 15 residues. Germline assignment: CDR1 WNHNN and CDR2 SYGVQD (reference sequence). V lost 0 bases and J 4 bases, leaving 13 bases between the germline ends. Data came from immunoSEQ multiplex PCR; TCRdb stores just in-frame clones and leaves some out. The sample consists of 10,000 to 13,000 clones, around 94% of them appearing once. This clone showed up just once. The sequence derives from a human donor in good health. This chain joins TRBV10-1 and TRBJ2-7, with a possible D match to TRBD1 (6 bases). Sequences were obtained from PBMCs. CDR3 protein: CASSESIRGLYEQYF. For the CDR3, the DNA is TGCGCCAGCAGTGAGTCCATCAGGGGCCTGTACGAGCAGTACTTC.